This entry lists 19 T cell receptor beta chains sequenced from one sample in a study of T cells in Graves' hyperthyroidism and ophthalmopathy. Researchers took RNA transcripts and amplified the TCR beta CDR3 regions from them. Using the HTBI primer set, a first-round RT-PCR was run on the TCR CDR3. TCRdb called the multiplex PCR reads again in MiXCR, with one record for every CDR3 protein. The sample holds approximately 380,000 distinct CDR3 sequences; around 15% are singletons and the top ten take 25% to 30%. Sequencing was carried out using blood. These receptors came from a man aged 45-65 years with Graves' ophthalmopathy.

This clonotype was found many times. This may be a read error: a much more frequent sequence differs by one nucleotide. The chain carries TRBV4-2 and TRBJ1-1; D gene unclear. CDR3 length equals 14 residues. The V gene's germline CDR1 is LGHNA and CDR2 YNFKEQ. The V end lost 0 bases, the J end lost 0 bases, and 5 bases lay between the germline ends. CDR3 protein: CASSQERMNTEAFF. The DNA for the CDR3 is TGTGCCAGCAGCCAAGAGCGGATGAACACTGAAGCTTTCTTT.

This clonotype was detected many times. This rearrangement joins TRBV7-3 to TRBJ2-7; maybe TRBD1 (6 bases). Germline V lookup: CDR1 SGHTA, CDR2 FQGTGA. The V and J ends lost 1 base and 4 bases respectively, with 14 bases between them. This CDR3 spans 15 amino acids. The CDR3 is CASSLIVGAGYEQYF. The CDR3 DNA follows: TGTGCCAGCAGCTTAATCGTGGGGGCTGGGTACGAGCAGTACTTC.

This rearrangement joins TRBV20-1 to TRBJ2-3, with a possible D match to TRBD2 (6 bases). Per germline, CDR1 DFQATT and CDR2 SNEGSKA (reference sequence). V lost 1 base, J lost 4 bases, and 21 bases lay in between. This CDR3 comprises 17 residues. This CDR3 is CSARGSVRAGDADTQYF. DNA of the CDR3: TGCAGTGCTAGAGGATCCGTCAGAGCGGGCGATGCAGATACGCAGTATTTT.

This clonotype was detected ten times or more. This sequence joins TRBV20-1 and TRBJ2-5, with D perhaps assigned TRBD1 or TRBD2 (7 bases each). Germline loops: CDR1 DFQATT, CDR2 SNEGSKA (reference sequence). CDR3 length: 15 residues. V shed 7 bases and J shed 4 bases, with 22 bases lying between them. In DNA form, the CDR3 reads TGCAGTGGCACGTGGGGGAGCAGGGGGGGAGAGACCCAGTACTTC. Translation: CSGTWGSRGGETQYF.

This clonotype occurred many times. The CDR3 here is CASSFLDGGTEAFF. CDR3 coding DNA: TGTGCCAGCAGCTTCTTAGACGGGGGCACTGAAGCTTTCTTT. This chain joins TRBV5-8 and TRBJ1-1; a possible D gene is TRBD1 (5 bases). Trimming took 2 bases from V and 4 from J, leaving 12 bases between them. The V gene's germline CDR1 is SGHTS and CDR2 YDEGEE. This CDR3 contains 14 residues.

There are many counts of this clonotype. The gene calls are TRBV5-5 and TRBJ2-5; no firm D call. Per germline, CDR1 SGHKS and CDR2 YYEKEE (reference sequence). With 2 bases removed from V and 4 bases from J, the gap between germline ends came to 6 bases. The CDR3 extends over 12 amino acids. The CDR3 region has the DNA TGTGCCAGCAGCTTTTGGGGAGAGACCCAGTACTTC. This translates into CASSFWGETQYF.

Comment on this clonotype: This sequence may be a read error, since a much larger clone differs from it by one base. The V call is TRBV11-2, the J call TRBJ2-1; D gene ambiguous. The tail of the sequence fits TRBJ2-7 better, so the J call may be wrong. The CDR3 spans 16 residues. Germline CDR1 and CDR2: SGHAT and FQNNGV. The CDR3 DNA reads as TGTGCCAGCAGCGACCGTGGAACGAGATCGAACAATGAGCAGTACTTC. Protein product: CASSDRGTRSNNEQYF.

This clonotype has ten or more counts. The chain employs TRBV30 and TRBJ2-7; D is uncertain. The CDR3 totals 13 residues. Germline V gene lookup returns CDR1 GTSNPN and CDR2 SVGIG (reference sequence). V was pared by 0 bases and J by 2 bases, with 8 bases between. In nucleotides, the CDR3 is TGTGCCTGGAGTGTGGGCGGCCCCTACGAGCAGTACTTC. It codes for CAWSVGGPYEQYF. Complete variable domain (other parts from reference TRBV30 and TRBJ2-7): SQTIHQWPATLVQPVGSPLSLECTVEGTSNPNLYWYRQAAGRGLQLLFYSVGIGQISSEVPQNLSASRPQDRQFILSSKKLLLSDSGFYLCAWSVGGPYEQYFGPGTRLTVT.

This clonotype was observed many times. The CDR3 region is CASSFHGQETQYF. CDR3 DNA sequence: TGTGCCAGCAGCTTCCACGGCCAAGAGACCCAGTACTTC. This sequence joins TRBV5-8 and TRBJ2-5; D not resolved. Germline V gene sequence: CDR1 SGHTS, CDR2 YDEGEE. Trimming took 2 bases from V and 1 from J, leaving 6 bases between them. The CDR3 contains 13 residues.

Of note for this clonotype: A much larger clone lies a single base off, so this may be a read error. The chain carries TRBV3-1 and TRBJ2-1; tentatively, D is TRBD2 (5 bases). CDR3 length equals 13 residues. V lost 1 base and J lost 10, with 11 bases in between. CDR1 is LGHDT, CDR2 YNNKEL, per germline (reference sequence). The CDR3 nucleotides read TGTGCCAGCAGCCAAGCTAGACTACCAGAGCAGTTCTTC. Translating gives CASSQARLPEQFF.

Ten or more counts support this clonotype. CDR3 loop: CASSLVRVAQETQYF. CDR3 DNA: TGTGCCAGCAGCCTTGTTAGGGTCGCCCAAGAGACCCAGTACTTC. V and J are TRBV7-2 and TRBJ2-5; D ambiguous. V lost 5 bases and J 1 base, leaving 14 bases between the germline ends. The CDR3 has 15 amino acids. CDR1 SGHTA and CDR2 FQGNSA come from the germline V gene.

This sequence joins TRBV2 and TRBJ1-4; D is perhaps TRBD1 (6 bases). V was trimmed by 3 bases and J by 8 bases, leaving 16 bases between them. The CDR3 length is 15 residues. The germline gives CDR1 SNHLY, CDR2 FYNNEI. CDR3 nucleotides: TGTGCCAGCAGTGACTACGCAGGGGCAAACGAAAAACTGTTTTTT. It translates to CASSDYAGANEKLFF.

This clonotype was seen at least ten times. For the CDR3, the DNA is TGCAGTGCTCCAGGGTCGAAGGAGTCCTACGAGCAGTACTTC. Its translation is CSAPGSKESYEQYF. V is TRBV20-1 and J is TRBJ2-7, with a weak D call TRBD1 (5 bases). With 5 bases removed from V and 1 base from J, the gap between germline ends came to 15 bases. The CDR3 is 14 amino acids. Germline CDR1 reads DFQATT; CDR2 reads SNEGSKA (reference sequence).

This clonotype was seen repeatedly, ten times or more. The J gene is TRBJ2-1, the V gene TRBV24-1, with TRBD2 matching over 8 bases. J lost 5 bases, V lost 1 base, and 6 bases had no gene match. The CDR3 extends over 16 amino acids. Germline CDR1 KGHDR, CDR2 SFDVKD. The CDR3, as DNA: TGTGCCACCAGTGATTTCTCAGCGGGAGCCCACAATGAGCAGTTCTTC. Protein: CATSDFSAGAHNEQFF.

This clonotype has more than one count but fewer than ten. Since a much larger clone is just one base distant, this may be a read error. The chain carries TRBV7-8 and TRBJ2-1; the D gene is possibly TRBD1 (5 bases). The CDR3 has 15 amino acids. CDR1 and CDR2 (germline): SGHVS, FQNEAQ. The CDR3 DNA sequence: TGTGCCAGCAGCTCTGAAGGCAGGGTCGTCAATGAGCTGTTCTTC. It specifies CASSSEGRVVNELFF.

Ten or more counts support this clonotype. The V gene is TRBV11-3, the J gene TRBJ2-5, with a weak D call TRBD2 (5 bases). The CDR3 consists of 14 residues. Germline CDR1 reads SGHNT; CDR2 reads YENEEA. Trimming removed 5 bases at V and 2 bases at J, with 12 bases between. The CDR3 protein is CASSQDSEQETQYF. The CDR3 bases are TGTGCCAGCAGCCAGGACTCGGAACAAGAGACCCAGTACTTC.

This clonotype showed up just a few times. The chain uses TRBV5-1 and TRBJ2-2, with D uncertain. The CDR3 sequence is 15 residues long. The V end was cut by 2 bases, the J end by 0 bases, with 8 bases between. CDR1 and CDR2 (germline): SGHRS, YFSETQ. CDR3 residues: CASSFKTSNTGELFF. The CDR3 DNA is TGCGCCAGCAGCTTCAAGACGTCGAACACCGGGGAGCTGTTTTTT.

The chain employs TRBV28 and TRBJ2-7; 9 bases align to TRBD2. Germline values: CDR1 MDHEN, CDR2 SYDVKM. The CDR3 extends over 14 amino acids. Losses at the gene ends were 6 bases for V and 2 bases for J; bases not matched to a gene: 5. This CDR3 reads CASSSSGRPYEQYF. The CDR3 DNA sequence: TGTGCCAGCAGCAGCAGCGGGAGGCCCTACGAGCAGTACTTC. The whole variable domain, filled in from reference TRBV28 and TRBJ2-7, reads DVKVTQSSRYLVKRTGEKVFLECVQDMDHENMFWYRQDPGLGLRLIYFSYDVKMKEKGDIPEGYSVSREKKERFSLILESASTNQTSMYLCASSSSGRPYEQYFGPGTRLTVT.

This clonotype came up many times. The chain joins TRBV3-1 to TRBJ1-1; 7 bases are shared with TRBD1. This CDR3 spans 17 amino acids. Germline V gene data show CDR1 as LGHDT and CDR2 as YNNKEL (reference sequence). The ends lost 0 bases at V and 1 base at J; junction bases unmatched: 8. The DNA of the CDR3 is TGTGCCAGCAGCCAAGAGAAGGCGGACAGGACGAACACTGAAGCTTTCTTT. Amino acid sequence: CASSQEKADRTNTEAFF.